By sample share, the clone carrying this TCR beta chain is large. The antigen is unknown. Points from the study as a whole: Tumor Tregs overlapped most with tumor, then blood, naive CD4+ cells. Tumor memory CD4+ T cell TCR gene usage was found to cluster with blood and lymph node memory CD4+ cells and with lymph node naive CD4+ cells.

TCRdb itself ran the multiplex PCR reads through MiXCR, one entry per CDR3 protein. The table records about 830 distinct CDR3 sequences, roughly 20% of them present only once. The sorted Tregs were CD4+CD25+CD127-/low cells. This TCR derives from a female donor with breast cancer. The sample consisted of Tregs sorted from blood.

CDR3 nucleotides: TGTGCTAGTGGCTCGGGACAGAACTATGGCTACACCTTC. Its translation is CASGSGQNYGYTF. The J gene is TRBJ1-2, the V gene TRBV12-5, with 7 positions matching TRBD1. After removal of 6 bases from V and 2 bases from J, the junction contained 3 bases not matched to a gene. Per germline, CDR1 LGHNT and CDR2 FRNRAP. The CDR3 covers 13 residues. Full variable domain (rest looked up from reference TRBV12-5 and TRBJ1-2): DARVTQTPRHKVTEMGQEVTMRCQPILGHNTVFWYRQTMMQGLELLAYFRNRAPLDDSGMPKDRFSAEMPDATLATLKIQPSEPRDSAVYFCASGSGQNYGYTFGSGTRLTVV.